These T cell receptor beta chains were read from a single sample in a study of OX40 agonist ivuxolimab in advanced cancers. Sequenced by immunoSEQ multiplex PCR; TCRdb stores in-frame clones only, minus some. The table has 65,000 to 95,000 clones, roughly 82% seen once. The sequenced sample was CD4+ or CD8+ T cells sorted from blood, obtained in a trial of the OX40 agonist ivuxolimab. These receptors originate from an adult with an advanced solid tumor such as melanoma, head and neck, liver or kidney cancer. The CDR3 runs from the conserved cysteine through the conserved F or W. A D gene is named only where the DNA matches it firmly. Clone size is stated in some rows and not others, as once, few, many or a class when expanded.

j_call v_call clone_size d_call cdr3_nt cdr3_aa
TRBJ2-7 TRBV21-1 . . TGTGCCAGCAGCAAACGTAAGTCAGGGGGGGGCCTCTACGAGCAGTACTTC CASSKRKSGGGLYEQYF
TRBJ2-1 TRBV7-4 . TRBD2 TGTGCCAGCAGCTTATTCGCTAGCGGGGGGGCTTCCTACAATGAGCAGTTCTTC CASSLFASGGASYNEQFF
TRBJ1-1 TRBV29-1 . TRBD1 TGCAGCGCCCGAAAGGGGGCTCGGAACACTGAAGCTTTCTTT CSARKGARNTEAFF
TRBJ1-5 TRBV7-9 . TRBD1 TGTGCCAGCAGCTCCCTAGAGGGGGCGGGCAATCAGCCCCAGCATTTT CASSSLEGAGNQPQHF
TRBJ1-3 TRBV11-3 . . TGTGCCAGCAGCTTAGAGGCCTCAGGGGGAAACACCATATATTTT CASSLEASGGNTIYF
TRBJ2-2 TRBV11-1 once . TGTGCCAGCAGCTTAAGACTTGAATCGGCGTACACCGGGGAGCTGTTTTTT CASSLRLESAYTGELFF
TRBJ2-7 TRBV30 . . TGTGCCTGGACCCCCGGTAGGGACGAGCAGTACTTC CAWTPGRDEQYF
TRBJ1-1 TRBV6-1 . . TGTGCCAGCAAAAGCGGCGGACACACTGAAGCTTTCTTT CASKSGGHTEAFF
TRBJ1-1 TRBV11-3 . . TGTGCCAGCAGCTTAGGAGGACTTCCCGTCTCTGAAGCTTTCTTT CASSLGGLPVSEAFF
TRBJ2-2 TRBV6-5 . TRBD2 TGTGCCAGCAGTTACTCAAGCGGGGGGGCCGTCGGGGAGCTGTTTTTT CASSYSSGGAVGELFF
TRBJ2-5 TRBV10-2 . TRBD2 TGCGCCAGCAGTTCTGGGACTAGCGGGGGGGGCCTGTGGGAGACCCAGTACTTC CASSSGTSGGGLWETQYF
TRBJ2-7 TRBV2 . . TGTGCCAGCAGTGTGGTTGGGGGAGTGCAGTACTTC CASSVVGGVQYF
TRBJ2-7 TRBV7-2 . . TGTGCCAGCAGCGCGCCGGGGACCTACGAGCAGTACTTC CASSAPGTYEQYF
TRBJ1-5 TRBV6-5 . TRBD1 TGTGCCAGCAGCCCCATGACAGGGGGCGTTCAGCCCCAGCATTTT CASSPMTGGVQPQHF
TRBJ1-5 TRBV7-6 . . TGTGCCAGCAGCTCCACTGGGCCCCAGCATTTT CASSSTGPQHF
TRBJ1-1 TRBV5-4 . . TGTGCCAGCAGGCTGAGACACTGGGGGTGGACCACTGAAGCTTTCTTT CASRLRHWGWTTEAFF
TRBJ2-7 TRBV6-5 . . TGTGCCAGCAGTTACCACCGGACCTACGAGCAGTACTTC CASSYHRTYEQYF
TRBJ1-1 TRBV4-2 . . TGTGCCAGCAGCCAAGTAGTAAACACTGAAGCTTTCTTT CASSQVVNTEAFF
TRBJ1-1 TRBV7-9 once . TGTGCCAGCAGCTTAGTCACTGAAGCTTTCTTT CASSLVTEAFF
TRBJ2-2 TRBV11-3 . . TGTGCCAGCAGCTTACTTGGGGCGCGTACCGGGGAGCTGTTTTTT CASSLLGARTGELFF
TRBJ2-1 TRBV27 . TRBD1 TGTGCCAGCAGTTTACAGGGGGCTGATGAGCAGTTCTTC CASSLQGADEQFF
TRBJ2-1 TRBV19 . . TGTGCCAGTACTGAGGGGACCTCCTACAATGAGCAGTTCTTC CASTEGTSYNEQFF
TRBJ2-1 TRBV7-2 . . TGTGCCAGCAGCTTCCTCCGGGACAACAATGAGCAGTTCTTC CASSFLRDNNEQFF
TRBJ2-5 TRBV25-1 . . TGTGCCAGCAGTGATTCCAGGAGGATAGAGGCCCAGTACTTC CASSDSRRIEAQYF
TRBJ2-7 TRBV7-2 . . TGTGCCAGCAGTCTACAGAGGTACGAGCAGTACTTC CASSLQRYEQYF
TRBJ2-3 TRBV5-6 . . TGTGCCAGCAAACGGTTTAGCACAGATACGCAGTATTTT CASKRFSTDTQYF
TRBJ2-7 TRBV19 . TRBD1 TGTGCCAGTAGTCCCCGGGGACAGGGGGCTTACGAGCAGTACTTC CASSPRGQGAYEQYF
TRBJ1-4 TRBV10-2 . . TGCGCCAGCAGTGAGTGGGTGCAAGGGGAAAAACTGTTTTTT CASSEWVQGEKLFF
TRBJ1-1 TRBV10-2 . TRBD1 TGCGCCAGCAGCCCCCAGGGGGCAGGTGACACTGAAGCTTTCTTT CASSPQGAGDTEAFF
TRBJ2-2 TRBV27 . . TGTGCCAGCAGTCCAAGCGCCGGGGAGCTGTTTTTT CASSPSAGELFF